The TCR beta chain described here comes from a study of T cell clonotyping in hematopoietic cell transplantation. Sequencing used immunoSEQ multiplex PCR; TCRdb keeps in-frame clones, though not all of them. The data hold roughly 7,500 clones, with approximately 90% observed a single time. With regard to this clone: The antigen remains unidentified.

Recipient blood drawn about 28 days pretransplant and days 30, 100, 180 after. This CDR3 contains 13 residues. CDR1 LNHDA and CDR2 SQIVND come from the germline V gene (reference sequence). Trimming shortened V by 7 bases and J by 7 bases, and 13 bases separated the two germline ends. Study-level points and caveats: Pathologically expanded recipient clonotypes increased progressively from day 30 to day 180 as diversity fell. Without cell sorting, CD4 versus CD8 contributions remain unresolved.

The sequence came from a female patient between 50 and 60 years old who had an allogeneic stem cell transplant from an unrelated donor, so the T cells may come from the graft donor. Some clones in this sample may be carry-over from other donors' samples. This specimen consisted of PBMCs, obtained 180 days after allogeneic stem cell transplant. The genes are TRBV19 and TRBJ2-2; possible D gene TRBD1, 5 bases. The CDR3 nucleotides are TGTGCCAGTATTCGGACAACCGGCGGGGAGCTGTTTTTT. It translates to CASIRTTGGELFF.